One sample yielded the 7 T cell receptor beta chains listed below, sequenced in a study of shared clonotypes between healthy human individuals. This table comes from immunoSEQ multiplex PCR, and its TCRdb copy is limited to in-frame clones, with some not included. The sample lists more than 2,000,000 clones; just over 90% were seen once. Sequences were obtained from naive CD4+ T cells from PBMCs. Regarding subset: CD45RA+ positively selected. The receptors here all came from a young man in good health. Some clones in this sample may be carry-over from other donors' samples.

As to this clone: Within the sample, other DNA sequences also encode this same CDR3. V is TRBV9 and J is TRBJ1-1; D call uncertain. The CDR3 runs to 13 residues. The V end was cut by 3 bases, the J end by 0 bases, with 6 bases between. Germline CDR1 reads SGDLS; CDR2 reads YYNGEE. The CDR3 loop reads CASSGHLNTEAFF. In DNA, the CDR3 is TGTGCCAGCAGCGGACACTTGAACACTGAAGCTTTCTTT.

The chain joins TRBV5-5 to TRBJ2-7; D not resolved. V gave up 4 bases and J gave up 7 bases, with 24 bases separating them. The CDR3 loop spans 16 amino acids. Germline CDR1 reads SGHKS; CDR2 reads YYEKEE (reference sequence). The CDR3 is CASSLGSNQIFREQYF. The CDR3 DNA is TGTGCCAGCAGCCTGGGATCGAACCAAATCTTTAGAGAGCAGTACTTC.

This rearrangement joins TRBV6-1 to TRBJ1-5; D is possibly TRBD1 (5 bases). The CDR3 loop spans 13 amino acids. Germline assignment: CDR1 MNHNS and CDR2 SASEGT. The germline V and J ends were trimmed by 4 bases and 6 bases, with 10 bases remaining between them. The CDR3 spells CASSGEQGQPQHF. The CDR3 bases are TGTGCCAGCAGTGGTGAGCAGGGTCAGCCCCAGCATTTT.

CDR3 loop: CASRVGTRGEQYF. The DNA for the CDR3 is TGTGCCAGCAGGGTCGGGACTCGTGGCGAGCAGTACTTC. The V and J genes are TRBV2 and TRBJ2-7, with D possibly TRBD2 on 6 matching bases. V was pared by 6 bases and J by 6 bases, with 15 bases between. The germline CDR1 and CDR2 sequences are SNHLY and FYNNEI. CDR3 length equals 13 residues.

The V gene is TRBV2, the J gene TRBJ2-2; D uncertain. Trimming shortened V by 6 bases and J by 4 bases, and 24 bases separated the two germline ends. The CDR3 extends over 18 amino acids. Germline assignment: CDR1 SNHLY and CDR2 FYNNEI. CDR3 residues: CASSSPDVRFESTGELFF. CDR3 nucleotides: TGTGCCAGCAGCTCCCCTGATGTGAGGTTTGAAAGCACCGGGGAGCTGTTTTTT.

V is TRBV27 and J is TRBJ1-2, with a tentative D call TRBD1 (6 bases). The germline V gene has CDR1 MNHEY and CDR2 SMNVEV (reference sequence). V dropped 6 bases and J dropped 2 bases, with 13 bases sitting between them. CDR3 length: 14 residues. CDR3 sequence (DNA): TGTGCCAGCAGAACACAGGGTGGGAACTATGGCTACACCTTC. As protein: CASRTQGGNYGYTF.

The CDR3 DNA is TGTGCCAGCAGCTTAGCGACAGGTCAATACTACGAGCAGTACTTC. It yields the protein CASSLATGQYYEQYF. V usage is TRBV7-2 and J usage is TRBJ2-7; a weak D match, TRBD1 (6 bases). The CDR3 has 15 residues. Germline V CDR1 and CDR2: SGHTA, FQGNSA. Trimming cost V 0 bases and J 3 bases, with 12 bases left between them.